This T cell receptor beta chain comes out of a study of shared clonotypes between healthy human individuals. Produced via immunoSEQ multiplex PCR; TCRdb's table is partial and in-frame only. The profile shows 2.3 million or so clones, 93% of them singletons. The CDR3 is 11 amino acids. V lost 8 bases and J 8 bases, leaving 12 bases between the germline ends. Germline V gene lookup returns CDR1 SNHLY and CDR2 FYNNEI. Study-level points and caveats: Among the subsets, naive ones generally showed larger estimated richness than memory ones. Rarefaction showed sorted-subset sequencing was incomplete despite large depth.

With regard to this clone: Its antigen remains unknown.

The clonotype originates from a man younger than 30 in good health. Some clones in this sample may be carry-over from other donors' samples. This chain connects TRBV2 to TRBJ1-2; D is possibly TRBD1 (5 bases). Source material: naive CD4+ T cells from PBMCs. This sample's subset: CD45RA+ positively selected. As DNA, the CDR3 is TGTGCCAGCCTCGAAGGGACCGGCTACACCTTC. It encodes CASLEGTGYTF.